What follows are 10 T cell receptor beta chains derived from one specimen sequenced in a study of CD8+ T cells in alopecia areata. Sequencing relied on a cDNA template that was reverse transcribed from extracted RNA. TCRdb's table, derived via immunoSEQ multiplex PCR, lists solely in-frame clones and lacks some. The sample has some 200,000 clones; around three fifths are singletons. The sample here was CD4+ T cells sorted from blood, taken at week 0. The receptor set was obtained from a human donor with alopecia areata.

This clone occurred a few times. The rearrangement links TRBV7-9 to TRBJ1-6; D gene ambiguous. The CDR3 loop spans 13 amino acids. Trimming cost V 1 base and J 7 bases, with 5 bases left between them. Per germline, CDR1 SEHNR and CDR2 FQNEAQ (reference sequence). The CDR3: CASSLVFNSPLHF. The CDR3 DNA follows: TGTGCCAGCAGCTTAGTCTTCAATTCACCCCTCCACTTT.

V usage is TRBV6-5 and J usage is TRBJ1-2; TRBD1 might be the D (5 bases). This CDR3 comprises 14 residues. CDR1 is MNHEY and CDR2 is SVGAGI in the germline V gene. The ends were cut back, 0 bases at V and 8 bases at J, with 13 bases in the middle. CDR3 amino acids: CASSYSSTGGGYTF. In DNA, the CDR3 is TGTGCCAGCAGTTACTCGAGTACGGGGGGAGGCTACACCTTC.

This clone was observed a single time. V gene TRBV29-1 combines with J gene TRBJ1-2, with D uncertain. The CDR3 has 12 amino acids. Trimming removed 7 bases from V and 8 bases from J, with 17 bases in between. Germline V gives CDR1 SQVTM, CDR2 ANQGSEA. CDR3 sequence reads: CSGGGTAGGYTF. CDR3 coding DNA: TGCAGCGGGGGAGGAACAGCAGGCGGCTACACCTTC.

This chain uses TRBV25-1 with TRBJ2-1, with 9 nucleotides matching TRBD1. Trimming at V came to 4 bases and at J to 1 base, leaving 8 bases not matched to a gene. The CDR3 totals 17 residues. Germline V lookup: CDR1 MGHDK, CDR2 SYGVNS. The CDR3 loop reads CASSARQGVGSYNEQFF. The CDR3 coding sequence is TGTGCCAGCAGTGCACGACAGGGGGTTGGGTCCTACAATGAGCAGTTCTTC.

This clone was picked up a small number of times. V is TRBV7-9 and J is TRBJ2-7; D gene uncertain. Trimming removed 1 base from V and 6 bases from J, with 10 bases in between. The CDR3 has 13 amino acids. Germline CDR1 SEHNR, CDR2 FQNEAQ (reference sequence). The CDR3 region has the DNA TGTGCCAGCAGCTTAGGGGTAGAGGTCGAGCAGTACTTC. Protein product: CASSLGVEVEQYF.

This clone has only a few counts. Written as DNA, the CDR3 is TGTGCCAGCAGCCAGGCGGGGGGGCCAGCCTACGAGCAGTACTTC. Its protein is CASSQAGGPAYEQYF. V gene TRBV4-2 combines with J gene TRBJ2-7; 9 bases line up with TRBD2. Germline CDR1 LGHNA, CDR2 YNFKEQ. V was pared by 3 bases and J by 2 bases, with 5 bases of the junction left unmatched. This CDR3 contains 15 residues.

V and J are TRBV28 and TRBJ2-7; 9 nucleotides agree with TRBD1. V shed 7 bases, J shed 6 bases, and the junction held 13 bases outside the gene matches. The CDR3 is made up of 15 amino acids. Germline assignment: CDR1 MDHEN and CDR2 SYDVKM. In nucleotides, the CDR3 is TGTGCCAGCATCCATGCCGGGACAGGGTCCCTCGAGCAGTACTTC. Translating gives CASIHAGTGSLEQYF. Using reference TRBV28 and TRBJ2-7 for the parts outside the CDR3, the full variable domain is DVKVTQSSRYLVKRTGEKVFLECVQDMDHENMFWYRQDPGLGLRLIYFSYDVKMKEKGDIPEGYSVSREKKERFSLILESASTNQTSMYLCASIHAGTGSLEQYFGPGTRLTVT.

This clone has only a few counts. The chain employs TRBV6-5 and TRBJ1-2; the D gene is possibly TRBD1 (5 bases). This CDR3 region has 13 residues. V was trimmed by 10 bases and J by 8 bases, leaving 20 bases between them. CDR1 and CDR2 (germline): MNHEY, SVGAGI. For the CDR3, the DNA is TGTGCCACCGCTCGGTCTTCTGGGGACGGCTACACCTTC. It translates to CATARSSGDGYTF.

In its sample, this clone was seen many times. V and J are TRBV7-2 and TRBJ2-4, with D possibly being TRBD2 (6 bases). Trimming removed 2 bases at V and 0 bases at J, with 14 bases between. Per the germline V gene, CDR1 is SGHTA and CDR2 is FQGNSA. CDR3 length: 17 residues. CDR3 sequence (DNA): TGTGCCAGCAGCTTATCATTCGGGGGTATAGCCAAAAACATTCAGTACTTC. This encodes CASSLSFGGIAKNIQYF. The full variable domain, rest sourced from reference TRBV7-2 and TRBJ2-4, is GAGVSQSPSNKVTEKGKDVELRCDPISGHTALYWYRQSLGQGLEFLIYFQGNSAPDKSGLPSDRFSAERTGGSVSTLTIQRTQQEDSAVYLCASSLSFGGIAKNIQYFGAGTRLSVL.

The chain recombines TRBV27 with TRBJ2-7, with 7 nucleotides matching TRBD1. Trimming at V came to 6 bases and at J to 0 bases, leaving 5 bases not matched to a gene. The CDR3 totals 14 residues. Germline V lookup: CDR1 MNHEY, CDR2 SMNVEV (reference sequence). CDR3 amino acids: CASRGQVSSYEQYF. In DNA form, the CDR3 reads TGTGCCAGCAGAGGACAGGTTAGCTCCTACGAGCAGTACTTC.